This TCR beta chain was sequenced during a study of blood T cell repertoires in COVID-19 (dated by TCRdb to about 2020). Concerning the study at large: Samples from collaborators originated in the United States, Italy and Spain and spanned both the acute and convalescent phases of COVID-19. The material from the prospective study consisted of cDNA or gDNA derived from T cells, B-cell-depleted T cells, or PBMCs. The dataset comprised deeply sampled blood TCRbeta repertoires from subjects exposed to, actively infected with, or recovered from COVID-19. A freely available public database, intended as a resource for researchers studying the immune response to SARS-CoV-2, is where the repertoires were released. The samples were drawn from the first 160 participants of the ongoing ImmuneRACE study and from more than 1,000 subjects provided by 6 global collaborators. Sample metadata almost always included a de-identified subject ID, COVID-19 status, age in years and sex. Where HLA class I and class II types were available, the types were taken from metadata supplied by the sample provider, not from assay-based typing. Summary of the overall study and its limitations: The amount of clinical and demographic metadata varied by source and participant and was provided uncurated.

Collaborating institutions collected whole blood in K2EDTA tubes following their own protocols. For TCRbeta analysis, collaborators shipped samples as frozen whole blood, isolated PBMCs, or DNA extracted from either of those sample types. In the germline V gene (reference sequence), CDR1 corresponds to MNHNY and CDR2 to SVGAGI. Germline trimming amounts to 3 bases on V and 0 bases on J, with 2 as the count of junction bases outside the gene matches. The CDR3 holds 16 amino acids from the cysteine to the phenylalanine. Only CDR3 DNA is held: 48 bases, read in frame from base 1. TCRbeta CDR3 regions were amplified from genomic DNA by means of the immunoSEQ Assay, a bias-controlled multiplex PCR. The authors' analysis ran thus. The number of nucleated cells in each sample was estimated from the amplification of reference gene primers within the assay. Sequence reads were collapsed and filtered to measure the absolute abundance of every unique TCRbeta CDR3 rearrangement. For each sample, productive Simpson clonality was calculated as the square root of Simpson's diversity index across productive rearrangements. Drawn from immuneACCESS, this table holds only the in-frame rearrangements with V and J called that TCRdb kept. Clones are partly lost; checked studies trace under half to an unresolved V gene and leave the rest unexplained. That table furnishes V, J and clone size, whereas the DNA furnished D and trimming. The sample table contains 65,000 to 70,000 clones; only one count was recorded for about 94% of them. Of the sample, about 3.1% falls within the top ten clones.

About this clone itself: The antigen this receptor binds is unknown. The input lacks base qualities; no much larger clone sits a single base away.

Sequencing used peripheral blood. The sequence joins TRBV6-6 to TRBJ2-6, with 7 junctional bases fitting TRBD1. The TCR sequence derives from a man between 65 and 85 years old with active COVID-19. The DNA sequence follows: TGTGCCAGCAGTTATGAGGGGGCCTCTGGGGCCAACGTCCTGACTTTC. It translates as CASSYEGASGANVLTF.